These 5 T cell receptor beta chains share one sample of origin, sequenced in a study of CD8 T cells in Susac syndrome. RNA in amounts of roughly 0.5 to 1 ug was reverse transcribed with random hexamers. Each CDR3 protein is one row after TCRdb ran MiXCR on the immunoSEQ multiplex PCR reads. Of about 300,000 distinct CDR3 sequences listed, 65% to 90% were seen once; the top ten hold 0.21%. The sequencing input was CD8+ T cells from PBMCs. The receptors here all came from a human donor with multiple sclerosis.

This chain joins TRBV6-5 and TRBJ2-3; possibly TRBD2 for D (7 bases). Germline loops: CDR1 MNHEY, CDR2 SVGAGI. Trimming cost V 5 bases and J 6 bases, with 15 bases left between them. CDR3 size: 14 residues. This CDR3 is CASSTAGARDTQYF. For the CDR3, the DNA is TGTGCCAGCAGTACCGCGGGGGCGCGGGATACGCAGTATTTT.

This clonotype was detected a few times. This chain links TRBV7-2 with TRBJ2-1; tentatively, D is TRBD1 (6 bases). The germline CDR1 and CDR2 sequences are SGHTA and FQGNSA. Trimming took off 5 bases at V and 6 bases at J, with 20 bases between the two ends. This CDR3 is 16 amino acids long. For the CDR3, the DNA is TGTGCCAGCAGCCTCAACACAGGGCCTGTGACCAATGAGCAGTTCTTC. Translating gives CASSLNTGPVTNEQFF.

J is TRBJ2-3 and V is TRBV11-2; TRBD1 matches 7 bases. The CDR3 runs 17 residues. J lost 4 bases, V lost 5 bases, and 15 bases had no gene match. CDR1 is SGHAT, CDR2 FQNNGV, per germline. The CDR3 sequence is CASSPAPLPGQSDTQYF. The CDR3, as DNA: TGTGCCAGCAGCCCCGCCCCGTTACCGGGACAGTCAGATACGCAGTATTTT.

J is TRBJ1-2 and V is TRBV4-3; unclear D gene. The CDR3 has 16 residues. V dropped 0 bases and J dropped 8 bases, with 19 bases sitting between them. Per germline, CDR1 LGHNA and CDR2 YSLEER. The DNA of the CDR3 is TGCGCCAGCAGCCAAGATGGGCAGGCCCCTCTTGGAGGCTACACCTTC. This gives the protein CASSQDGQAPLGGYTF.

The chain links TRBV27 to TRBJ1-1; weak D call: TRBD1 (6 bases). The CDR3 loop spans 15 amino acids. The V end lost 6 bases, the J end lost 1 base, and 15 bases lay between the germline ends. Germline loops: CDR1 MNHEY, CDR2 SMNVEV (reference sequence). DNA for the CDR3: TGTGCCAGCAGCCCTACACAGGGATGGAACACTGAAGCTTTCTTT. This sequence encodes CASSPTQGWNTEAFF.